The source of this TCR beta chain is a study of CD8 T cells in Susac syndrome (dated by TCRdb to about 2019). Study-level background: The study used repertoire sequencing to test whether antigen drove CD8+ T cell activation and differentiation in Susac syndrome.

RNA was extracted using the RNeasy kit, and roughly 0.45 to 1 microgram was reverse transcribed with random hexamers. TCR beta CDR3 regions were amplified with the immunoSEQ multiplex PCR assay covering 54 Vbeta and 13 Jbeta segments. PCR amplification bias was corrected by using a synthetic template baseline for primer optimization and computational correction. The original methods were these. Only productive sequences were kept, with reads annotated to V, D and J genes according to IMGT and analyzed in immunoSEQ Analyzer. Clonality was computed as one minus Shannon entropy normalized by log2 of the number of productive unique sequences. For each patient and control, public and private clones were evaluated among the 100 most prevalent clones. A clone was defined as Susac-specific if it was absent from the healthy and MS cohorts, from some 980 published viral clones and from other ImmuneACCESS disease sequences. TCRdb itself trimmed the public reads at Q25 with fastp, ran MiXCR and retained productive beta chains. Every entry covers one CDR3 protein and lists the most common genes and DNA from its rows. V and J calls and clone size were set by TCRdb, not the authors. A total of roughly 150,000 distinct CDR3 sequences appear in this sample, around 94% of them only once. 0.075% to 0.095% of the sample is taken by the ten largest.

From V the trimming removes 6 bases and from J it removes 0 bases, while the gene matches leave 6 bases of the junction unaccounted for. From cysteine to phenylalanine, the CDR3 is 16 amino acids long. CDR3 DNA only is kept here, 48 bases in frame from base 1. The CDR1 and CDR2 encoded by the germline V gene are MNHNS and SASEGT. Findings and caveats that apply to the study as a whole: The number of individuals in the TCR sequencing and HLA analysis was recognized as being relatively small.

This clonotype has a single count. Its antigen specificity is not known. Base qualities are missing; no much larger clone stands one base away. Evidence from one read is weak. Peripheral blood CD8+ and CD4+ T cells from healthy donors, Susac syndrome patients and multiple sclerosis patients were profiled by high-throughput TCR beta sequencing. Treatment-naive patients with stable or active relapsing-remitting disease fulfilling revised McDonald criteria were used as multiple sclerosis controls. Bulk CD8+ and CD4+ T cells were purified by magnetic negative isolation, while CD8+ TEMRA cells were enriched using FACS. Blood was drawn into EDTA tubes, processed within 24 hours, and PBMCs were isolated by density gradient centrifugation. PBMCs destined for TCR sequencing were cryopreserved in liquid nitrogen and later thawed in a 37 °C water bath. The sorted or isolated CD4+, CD8+ and CD8+ TEMRA cells had a purity of 90% or higher.

The rearrangement joined TRBV6-1 to TRBJ2-5; 11 bases in between match TRBD2. The sample taken for sequencing was CD4+ T cells from PBMCs. The TCR was taken from a human donor with multiple sclerosis. The CDR3 region: CASRKTSGNHQETQYF. The base sequence is TGTGCCAGCAGGAAGACTAGCGGGAATCACCAAGAGACCCAGTACTTC.